These T cell receptor beta chains were read from a single sample in a study of blood T cell repertoires in COVID-19. Sequencing was performed with immunoSEQ multiplex PCR; in TCRdb, only in-frame clones are kept and a portion is missing. The table lists under 150,000 clones, 81% of them singletons. Sequencing was done on a sample of peripheral blood. The receptor set was obtained from a man in his fifties with acute or convalescent COVID-19. The CDR3 runs from the conserved cysteine through the conserved F or W. The D gene is left open where the match is weak. Clone sizes are given selectively: once, few, many, or a class where the clone is expanded.

V,size,D,J,DNA,CDR3
TRBV3-1/TRBV3-2,-,-,TRBJ2-6,TGTGCCAGCAGCCAAGTATTAACTGGGGCCAACGTCCTGACTTTC,CASSQVLTGANVLTF
TRBV6-5,-,TRBD1,TRBJ1-6,TGTGCCAGCAGTTACCGACAGGGTACTAATTCACCCCTCCACTTT,CASSYRQGTNSPLHF
TRBV12-3/TRBV12-4,-,-,TRBJ1-2,TGTGCCAGCAGTTTAGGCAGGGACTATGGCTACACCTTC,CASSLGRDYGYTF
TRBV28,-,TRBD1,TRBJ2-7,TGTGCCAGCAGTGTTACAGGGGCACCTCATTACGAGCAGTACTTC,CASSVTGAPHYEQYF
TRBV7-6,-,TRBD1,TRBJ2-7,TGTGCCAGCAGCGGCCGGGGGACAGGGGTCGAGCAGTACTTC,CASSGRGTGVEQYF
TRBV29-1,-,-,TRBJ2-7,TGCAGCGTTGTAAGTCAGAACTCCTACGAGCAGTACTTC,CSVVSQNSYEQYF
TRBV20-1,-,TRBD2,TRBJ2-1,TGCAGTGCTAGTCCTGGAGGACTAGCGGGGTTCGATGAGCAGTTCTTC,CSASPGGLAGFDEQFF
TRBV2,-,-,TRBJ1-1,TGTGCCAGCAGTGAAAAGGGGGAGAACACTGAAGCTTTCTTT,CASSEKGENTEAFF
TRBV3-1/TRBV3-2,-,-,TRBJ1-5,TGTGCCAGCAGCCAAGGGGGGGATCAGCCCCAGCATTTT,CASSQGGDQPQHF
TRBV19,-,TRBD2,TRBJ2-3,TGTGCCAGTAGTATCCGCGGACTAGCGGGGGACACAGATACGCAGTATTTT,CASSIRGLAGDTDTQYF
TRBV10-3,-,-,TRBJ1-2,TGTGCCATCAGCCATCCAGAAGCTAACTATGGCTACACCTTC,CAISHPEANYGYTF
TRBV7-7,-,-,TRBJ1-3,TGTGCCAGCAGCCCAGGGACTGGAAACACCATATATTTT,CASSPGTGNTIYF
TRBV19,-,TRBD1,TRBJ1-1,TGTGCCAGTAGTATGGGACAGGGGGCAGGGATCGCTGAAGCTTTCTTT,CASSMGQGAGIAEAFF
TRBV28,-,-,TRBJ2-4,TGTGCCAGCAGTTTCCCAGGGGCGATAGCCAAAAACATTCAGTACTTC,CASSFPGAIAKNIQYF
TRBV19,-,TRBD2,TRBJ2-3,TGTGCCAGTAGTGTAGTAGCGGGGGGGACCACAGATACGCAGTATTTT,CASSVVAGGTTDTQYF
TRBV5-1,-,TRBD1,TRBJ2-2,TGCGCCAGCAGCCGGACAGGGGAAAACACCGGGGAGCTGTTTTTT,CASSRTGENTGELFF
TRBV2,-,TRBD2,TRBJ2-5,TGTGCCAGCAGTATACTAGCGGGGGGGCTGGAGACCCAGTACTTC,CASSILAGGLETQYF
TRBV28,few,-,TRBJ1-5,TGTGCCAGCAGCCCCAGGGCTCAGCCCCAGCATTTT,CASSPRAQPQHF
TRBV28,-,-,TRBJ1-2,TGTGCCAGCAGTTTATTGAGGCAAGTCTATGGCTACACCTTC,CASSLLRQVYGYTF
TRBV2,-,-,TRBJ1-1,TGTGCCAGCAGTGAACGGCCAGGAAGCATGAACACTGAAGCTTTCTTT,CASSERPGSMNTEAFF
TRBV10-3,-,-,TRBJ2-7,TGTGCCATCAGTGAATTAGCCTACGAGCAGTACTTC,CAISELAYEQYF
TRBV21-1,-,-,TRBJ1-5,TGTGCCAGCAGCTCCCGGGGTCAAAAGGGGCATTTT,CASSSRGQKGHF
TRBV6-5,-,-,TRBJ2-3,TGTGCCAGCAGTTCGCCGGGCGGGATAGATACGCAGTATTTT,CASSSPGGIDTQYF
TRBV5-1,-,-,TRBJ2-6,TGCGCCAGCAGCTTTGCGAACTCTGGGGCCAACGTCCTGACTTTC,CASSFANSGANVLTF
TRBV2,-,-,TRBJ2-7,TGTGCCAGCAGTGAGGGGCGTTACGAGCAGTACTTC,CASSEGRYEQYF
TRBV27,-,TRBD2,TRBJ2-1,TGTGCCAGCAGTTTCTTTACTAGCGGGGGCCCATACAATGAGCAGTTCTTC,CASSFFTSGGPYNEQFF
TRBV5-1,-,-,TRBJ2-2,TGCGCCAGCACTCATTCGGCAGGGAACCCCGGGGAGCTGTTTTTT,CASTHSAGNPGELFF
TRBV18,-,TRBD1,TRBJ1-1,TGTGCCAGCTCACCTGACAGGGGACAAGAAGCTTTCTTT,CASSPDRGQEAFF
TRBV5-1,once,-,TRBJ1-4,TGCGCCAGCAGCTCCGGACAGCCTAATGAAAAACTGTTTTTT,CASSSGQPNEKLFF
TRBV30,-,TRBD1,TRBJ1-5,TGTGCCTGGAGTGGGGACAGCCACAATCAGCCCCAGCATTTT,CAWSGDSHNQPQHF
TRBV3-1/TRBV3-2,-,TRBD2,TRBJ2-2,TGTGCCAGCAGCTACACCTGGGGTGGTAGCGGGAACGGGGAGCTGTTTTTT,CASSYTWGGSGNGELFF
TRBV6-5,-,TRBD2,TRBJ2-5,TGTGCCAGCAGTCAACTACGGACTAGCGGTGAGACCCAGTACTTC,CASSQLRTSGETQYF
TRBV28,-,-,TRBJ1-2,TGTGCCAGCAGTTTGGCCGTCCTCTATGGCTACACCTTC,CASSLAVLYGYTF
TRBV10-1,-,TRBD1,TRBJ2-7,TGCGCCAGCAGTGAGTCCCGAGGGGGCCCCAGCTCCTACGAGCAGTACTTC,CASSESRGGPSSYEQYF
TRBV9,-,TRBD1,TRBJ1-5,TGTGCCAGCAGCGGGGGACAGTCGAATAGCAATCAGCCCCAGCATTTT,CASSGGQSNSNQPQHF
TRBV11-2,-,-,TRBJ1-1,TGTGCCAGCAGCTTAGATCGCGACAGAGTGAACACTGAAGCTTTCTTT,CASSLDRDRVNTEAFF
TRBV19,-,-,TRBJ1-2,TGTGCCAGTAGCGGACAGTTTAACTATGGCTACACCTTC,CASSGQFNYGYTF
TRBV6-4,-,-,TRBJ1-1,TGTGCCAGCAGTGACAAGGTCAGGCAGTACACTGAAGCTTTCTTT,CASSDKVRQYTEAFF
TRBV27,-,-,TRBJ1-6,TGTGCCAGCAGTGCCGCGGGAGGCCTTAATTCACCCCTCCACTTT,CASSAAGGLNSPLHF
TRBV28,-,-,TRBJ1-2,TGTGCCAGCAGTTTATTGGGGGGGGAGGAAGGCTCCGGTAATGGCTACACCTTC,CASSLLGGEEGSGNGYTF
TRBV29-1,-,-,TRBJ1-1,TGCAGCGTTGTGCTACAGGTTAACACTGAAGCTTTCTTT,CSVVLQVNTEAFF
TRBV3-1/TRBV3-2,few,TRBD2,TRBJ2-4,TGTGCCAGAATGGGCCTAGCGGGGATCCGAGCCAAAAACATTCAGTACTTC,CARMGLAGIRAKNIQYF
TRBV3-1/TRBV3-2,-,-,TRBJ1-6,TGTGCCAGCAGCCAATCCGGGACACAGGTACCACCCCTCCACTTT,CASSQSGTQVPPLHF
TRBV2,-,TRBD1,TRBJ2-1,TGTGCCAGCAGTCCACGGACAGGGCTAGATGAGCAGTTCTTC,CASSPRTGLDEQFF
TRBV9,-,-,TRBJ2-5,TGTGCCAGCAGCGTAGGAGTTGCGCAAGAGACCCAGTACTTC,CASSVGVAQETQYF
TRBV6-6,-,-,TRBJ1-2,TGTGCCAGCAGTTACTCGGGCGCGGGCTATGGCTACACCTTC,CASSYSGAGYGYTF